Listed below are T cell receptor beta chains from one sample, sequenced in a study of beta chain features in type 1 diabetes. Here immunoSEQ multiplex PCR was the method, and the copy in TCRdb shows in-frame clones only, minus some. Seen here are over 120,000 clones, about 13% observed once, and the top ten hold roughly 1.4%. The sequenced sample consisted of central memory CD4+ T cells from blood. The receptors were gathered from a man in his late teens or twenties with type 1 diabetes. The CDR3 runs from the conserved cysteine through the conserved F or W. Fields, in order: V gene, D gene, J gene, clone size, CDR3 protein, CDR3 DNA. D genes are given only for firm matches. Part of the rows lack a size; the others show once, few, many or a class for expanded clones.

V gene: TRBV2
D gene: -
J gene: TRBJ1-2
clone size: many
CDR3 protein: CASTENYGYTF
CDR3 DNA: TGTGCCAGCACAGAGAACTATGGCTACACCTTC

V gene: TRBV15
D gene: -
J gene: TRBJ1-1
clone size: few
CDR3 protein: CATSRDPETGEAFF
CDR3 DNA: TGTGCCACCAGCAGAGACCCAGAGACGGGTGAAGCTTTCTTT

V gene: TRBV5-4
D gene: -
J gene: TRBJ2-2
clone size: many
CDR3 protein: CASSFPQGRELFF
CDR3 DNA: TGTGCCAGCAGCTTCCCCCAGGGGCGGGAGCTGTTTTTT

V gene: TRBV7-2
D gene: TRBD1
J gene: TRBJ1-1
clone size: -
CDR3 protein: CASSLGTGETEAFF
CDR3 DNA: TGTGCCAGCAGCTTAGGGACAGGGGAAACTGAAGCTTTCTTT

V gene: TRBV4-1
D gene: TRBD1
J gene: TRBJ2-5
clone size: few
CDR3 protein: CASSQTGQGYQETQYF
CDR3 DNA: TGCGCCAGCAGCCAAACCGGACAGGGGTACCAAGAGACCCAGTACTTC

V gene: TRBV29-1
D gene: -
J gene: TRBJ2-5
clone size: -
CDR3 protein: CSVLQETQYF
CDR3 DNA: TGCAGCGTCCTACAAGAGACCCAGTACTTC

V gene: TRBV5-1
D gene: TRBD2
J gene: TRBJ2-7
clone size: few
CDR3 protein: CASSLSGAASYEQYF
CDR3 DNA: TGCGCCAGCAGCTTAAGCGGGGCCGCCTCCTACGAGCAGTACTTC

V gene: TRBV30
D gene: TRBD1
J gene: TRBJ2-1
clone size: -
CDR3 protein: CAWSGRDRVDNEQFF
CDR3 DNA: TGTGCCTGGAGTGGCCGGGACAGGGTTGACAATGAGCAGTTCTTC

V gene: TRBV5-1
D gene: -
J gene: TRBJ2-5
clone size: -
CDR3 protein: CASSLADRLQETQYF
CDR3 DNA: TGCGCCAGCAGCTTGGCGGACAGATTACAAGAGACCCAGTACTTC

V gene: TRBV5-1
D gene: -
J gene: TRBJ1-6
clone size: -
CDR3 protein: CASSWVRGGIDNSPLHF
CDR3 DNA: TGCGCCAGCAGCTGGGTGAGAGGGGGAATTGATAATTCACCCCTCCACTTT

V gene: TRBV30
D gene: -
J gene: TRBJ1-1
clone size: few
CDR3 protein: CAWSFNLEAFF
CDR3 DNA: TGTGCCTGGAGTTTCAACCTTGAAGCTTTCTTT

V gene: TRBV18
D gene: -
J gene: TRBJ1-1
clone size: few
CDR3 protein: CASSPVEGEAFF
CDR3 DNA: TGTGCCAGCTCACCGGTCGAAGGTGAAGCTTTCTTT

V gene: TRBV5-1
D gene: TRBD1
J gene: TRBJ1-2
clone size: -
CDR3 protein: CASSSTGGREGGYTF
CDR3 DNA: TGCGCCAGCAGCTCGACAGGGGGCCGAGAGGGAGGCTACACCTTC

V gene: TRBV12-5
D gene: -
J gene: TRBJ2-2
clone size: -
CDR3 protein: CASGSSLTGELFF
CDR3 DNA: TGTGCTAGTGGCTCCAGCCTCACCGGGGAGCTGTTTTTT

V gene: TRBV7-9
D gene: -
J gene: TRBJ2-3
clone size: -
CDR3 protein: CASSLVGPDTQYF
CDR3 DNA: TGTGCCAGCAGCTTAGTGGGCCCAGATACGCAGTATTTT

V gene: TRBV6-5
D gene: -
J gene: TRBJ1-6
clone size: few
CDR3 protein: CASSYRPRNSPLHF
CDR3 DNA: TGTGCCAGCAGTTACCGCCCCAGGAATTCACCCCTCCACTTT

V gene: TRBV27
D gene: -
J gene: TRBJ2-2
clone size: -
CDR3 protein: CASSLLTGFTGELFF
CDR3 DNA: TGTGCCAGCAGTTTGCTTACAGGGTTTACCGGGGAGCTGTTTTTT

V gene: TRBV30
D gene: -
J gene: TRBJ2-1
clone size: many
CDR3 protein: CAWSVFYLNEQFF
CDR3 DNA: TGTGCCTGGAGTGTGTTTTACCTTAATGAGCAGTTCTTC

V gene: TRBV5-6
D gene: TRBD1
J gene: TRBJ1-1
clone size: -
CDR3 protein: CASTSWDRLNTEAFF
CDR3 DNA: TGTGCCAGCACCAGTTGGGACAGACTTAACACTGAAGCTTTCTTT

V gene: TRBV19
D gene: -
J gene: TRBJ1-1
clone size: few
CDR3 protein: CASSIRGLSEAFF
CDR3 DNA: TGTGCCAGTAGTATCAGGGGACTTTCTGAAGCTTTCTTT

V gene: TRBV6-6
D gene: -
J gene: TRBJ2-1
clone size: -
CDR3 protein: CASSYPGGNNEQFF
CDR3 DNA: TGTGCCAGCAGTTACCCCGGGGGAAACAATGAGCAGTTCTTC

V gene: TRBV30
D gene: -
J gene: TRBJ2-3
clone size: few
CDR3 protein: CAWAPGRGRGGTDTQYF
CDR3 DNA: TGTGCCTGGGCCCCAGGGAGGGGCAGGGGAGGCACAGATACGCAGTATTTT

V gene: TRBV11-3
D gene: -
J gene: TRBJ2-1
clone size: many
CDR3 protein: CASSLGIHNEQFF
CDR3 DNA: TGTGCCAGCAGCTTAGGTATCCACAATGAGCAGTTCTTC

V gene: TRBV2
D gene: TRBD2
J gene: TRBJ2-5
clone size: -
CDR3 protein: CASMSTAGAVTQYF
CDR3 DNA: TGTGCCAGCATGTCGACAGCGGGGGCCGTGACCCAGTACTTC

V gene: TRBV19
D gene: TRBD1
J gene: TRBJ2-2
clone size: few
CDR3 protein: CAVGTGYTGELFF
CDR3 DNA: TGTGCCGTCGGGACAGGGTATACCGGGGAGCTGTTTTTT

V gene: TRBV5-4
D gene: TRBD1
J gene: TRBJ1-1
clone size: few
CDR3 protein: CASSLRQGGLGTEAFF
CDR3 DNA: TGTGCCAGCAGCTTGCGACAGGGTGGGTTGGGCACTGAAGCTTTCTTT

V gene: TRBV15
D gene: -
J gene: TRBJ2-7
clone size: many
CDR3 protein: CATSRDAYEQYF
CDR3 DNA: TGTGCCACCAGCAGAGATGCATACGAGCAGTACTTC

V gene: TRBV7-9
D gene: -
J gene: TRBJ1-1
clone size: -
CDR3 protein: CASSLGAAPNTEAFF
CDR3 DNA: TGTGCCAGCAGCTTAGGTGCGGCCCCGAACACTGAAGCTTTCTTT

V gene: TRBV5-1
D gene: -
J gene: TRBJ1-1
clone size: -
CDR3 protein: CASSLGHQEAFF
CDR3 DNA: TGCGCCAGCAGCTTGGGGCACCAGGAAGCTTTCTTT

V gene: TRBV15
D gene: -
J gene: TRBJ1-2
clone size: few
CDR3 protein: CATSGRNGGETF
CDR3 DNA: TGTGCCACCAGCGGTCGTAATGGGGGCGAGACCTTC

V gene: TRBV29-1
D gene: -
J gene: TRBJ1-2
clone size: few
CDR3 protein: CSVVEGGGGNYGYTF
CDR3 DNA: TGCAGCGTTGTAGAGGGTGGAGGAGGCAATTATGGCTACACCTTC

V gene: TRBV7-9
D gene: TRBD1
J gene: TRBJ1-2
clone size: few
CDR3 protein: CASSRTGAEVYGYTF
CDR3 DNA: TGTGCCAGCAGCAGGACAGGGGCCGAAGTCTATGGCTACACCTTC

V gene: TRBV5-1
D gene: TRBD1
J gene: TRBJ2-5
clone size: -
CDR3 protein: CASSAQGQETQYF
CDR3 DNA: TGCGCCAGCAGCGCACAGGGGCAAGAGACCCAGTACTTC

V gene: TRBV28
D gene: TRBD1
J gene: TRBJ2-7
clone size: -
CDR3 protein: CASSFSDRGLEQYF
CDR3 DNA: TGTGCCAGCAGTTTCTCCGACAGGGGTCTCGAGCAGTACTTC

V gene: TRBV11-3
D gene: -
J gene: TRBJ1-6
clone size: few
CDR3 protein: CASSFYREVHF
CDR3 DNA: TGTGCCAGCAGCTTTTACAGGGAAGTCCACTTT

V gene: TRBV28
D gene: TRBD1
J gene: TRBJ1-6
clone size: few
CDR3 protein: CASSLYSGTGVSPLHF
CDR3 DNA: TGTGCCAGCAGTTTATACTCCGGAACAGGGGTTTCACCCCTCCACTTT

V gene: TRBV4-1
D gene: -
J gene: TRBJ1-1
clone size: -
CDR3 protein: CASSPTTAQGNTEAFF
CDR3 DNA: TGCGCCAGCAGCCCTACGACTGCCCAGGGGAACACTGAAGCTTTCTTT

V gene: TRBV14
D gene: -
J gene: TRBJ1-2
clone size: few
CDR3 protein: CASSQVLSNGYTF
CDR3 DNA: TGTGCCAGCAGCCAAGTGCTCAGTAATGGCTACACCTTC

V gene: TRBV7-3
D gene: -
J gene: TRBJ2-1
clone size: many
CDR3 protein: CASSLSQGNNEQFF
CDR3 DNA: TGTGCCAGCAGCCTGTCTCAGGGAAACAATGAGCAGTTCTTC

V gene: TRBV11-2
D gene: -
J gene: TRBJ1-4
clone size: -
CDR3 protein: CASSLGGASNEKLFF
CDR3 DNA: TGTGCCAGCAGCTTGGGGGGGGCCTCTAATGAAAAACTGTTTTTT

V gene: TRBV2
D gene: -
J gene: TRBJ2-5
clone size: -
CDR3 protein: CASKGGYQETQYF
CDR3 DNA: TGTGCCAGCAAGGGGGGTTACCAAGAGACCCAGTACTTC

V gene: TRBV5-1
D gene: TRBD2
J gene: TRBJ2-1
clone size: -
CDR3 protein: CASSLEASGGPKQFF
CDR3 DNA: TGCGCCAGCAGCTTAGAGGCTAGCGGGGGCCCAAAGCAGTTCTTC

V gene: TRBV18
D gene: -
J gene: TRBJ1-1
clone size: -
CDR3 protein: CASSPWSKNTEAFF
CDR3 DNA: TGTGCCAGCTCACCCTGGAGCAAGAACACTGAAGCTTTCTTT

V gene: TRBV19
D gene: -
J gene: TRBJ1-1
clone size: few
CDR3 protein: CASSPRQLNTEAFF
CDR3 DNA: TGTGCCAGTAGTCCCCGACAGCTTAACACTGAAGCTTTCTTT

V gene: TRBV7-9
D gene: -
J gene: TRBJ1-1
clone size: -
CDR3 protein: CASSFSGDTEAFF
CDR3 DNA: TGTGCCAGCAGCTTCTCTGGGGACACTGAAGCTTTCTTT

V gene: TRBV7-9
D gene: -
J gene: TRBJ1-6
clone size: -
CDR3 protein: CASSLQGSNSPLHF
CDR3 DNA: TGTGCCAGCAGCTTGCAGGGTTCCAATTCACCCCTCCACTTT

V gene: TRBV6-1
D gene: -
J gene: TRBJ2-5
clone size: -
CDR3 protein: CASSNRDPVVETQYF
CDR3 DNA: TGTGCCAGCAGTAACCGGGACCCGGTAGTGGAGACCCAGTACTTC

V gene: TRBV5-4
D gene: -
J gene: TRBJ1-4
clone size: few
CDR3 protein: CASSASGTGNEKLFF
CDR3 DNA: TGTGCCAGCAGCGCCTCCGGGACGGGTAATGAAAAACTGTTTTTT

V gene: TRBV29-1
D gene: -
J gene: TRBJ2-7
clone size: -
CDR3 protein: CSVLLTAPYEQYF
CDR3 DNA: TGCAGCGTGTTGTTGACAGCCCCCTACGAGCAGTACTTC

V gene: TRBV29-1
D gene: -
J gene: TRBJ2-5
clone size: -
CDR3 protein: CSVNRGEETQYF
CDR3 DNA: TGCAGCGTCAACCGAGGAGAAGAGACCCAGTACTTC

V gene: TRBV30
D gene: -
J gene: TRBJ1-5
clone size: few
CDR3 protein: CAWSSAWGNQPQHF
CDR3 DNA: TGTGCCTGGAGTTCGGCCTGGGGCAATCAGCCCCAGCATTTT

V gene: TRBV11-2
D gene: -
J gene: TRBJ2-1
clone size: few
CDR3 protein: CASSSQAVEQFF
CDR3 DNA: TGTGCCAGCAGCTCCCAGGCAGTTGAGCAGTTCTTC

V gene: TRBV7-3
D gene: -
J gene: TRBJ2-1
clone size: many
CDR3 protein: CASSSPNGQYNEQFF
CDR3 DNA: TGTGCCAGCAGCTCCCCCAACGGACAGTACAATGAGCAGTTCTTC

V gene: TRBV15
D gene: TRBD2
J gene: TRBJ2-3
clone size: few
CDR3 protein: CATGLALGDTQYF
CDR3 DNA: TGTGCCACCGGACTAGCGTTGGGGGATACGCAGTATTTT

V gene: TRBV28
D gene: TRBD1
J gene: TRBJ1-2
clone size: few
CDR3 protein: CASGRTGGALGYTF
CDR3 DNA: TGTGCCAGCGGAAGGACAGGGGGGGCTCTTGGCTACACCTTC

V gene: TRBV5-6
D gene: -
J gene: TRBJ1-1
clone size: -
CDR3 protein: CASSFWSREAFF
CDR3 DNA: TGTGCCAGCAGCTTTTGGTCCCGTGAAGCTTTCTTT

V gene: TRBV4-2
D gene: -
J gene: TRBJ1-3
clone size: -
CDR3 protein: CASSLERSSGNTIYF
CDR3 DNA: TGTGCCAGCAGCCTAGAACGAAGTTCTGGAAACACCATATATTTT